This T cell receptor beta chain was observed in a study of blood T cell repertoires in COVID-19 (dated by TCRdb to 2020 to 2022). In terms of the full investigation: The collaborator samples originated in the United States, Italy and Spain and spanned the acute and convalescent phases of COVID-19. A de-identified subject ID, COVID-19 status, age in years and sex were almost always included in the sample metadata. Where available, HLA class I and class II types were taken from metadata supplied by the sample provider and were not determined by assay-based typing. The dataset comprised deeply sampled blood TCRbeta repertoires from subjects exposed to, actively infected with, or recovered from COVID-19. A freely available public database, intended as a resource for researchers studying the immune response to SARS-CoV-2, is where the repertoires were released. Samples came from the ongoing ImmuneRACE study (first 160 participants) plus 1,254 subjects from 6 global collaborators. The prospective study material was composed of cDNA or gDNA derived from T cells, B-cell-depleted T cells, or PBMCs.

Its CDR3 holds 14 amino acids, cysteine through phenylalanine. The CDR3 DNA has 42 bases and is translated from base 1. Deletion took 0 bases off V and 2 bases off J, with a span of 8 bases between the germline ends. The germline V gene (reference sequence) specifies MNHEY as CDR1 and SMNVEV as CDR2. Whole blood was collected in K2EDTA tubes by collaborating institutions according to the institutions' own protocols. For TCRbeta analysis, collaborators shipped samples in one of three forms: frozen whole blood, isolated PBMCs, or DNA extracted from either of those sample types. About this clone itself: What antigen it recognizes has not been identified. No per-base quality is available; no much larger clone lies one base away.

The immunoSEQ Assay, a bias-controlled multiplex PCR, was used to amplify TCRbeta CDR3 regions from genomic DNA. The original methods were these. The number of nucleated cells in each sample was estimated by amplification of reference gene primers within the assay. To quantify the absolute abundance of each unique TCRbeta CDR3 rearrangement, sequence reads were collapsed and filtered. For each sample, productive Simpson clonality was calculated as the square root of Simpson's diversity index across productive rearrangements. The source is immuneACCESS, and TCRdb retained only in-frame sequences with V and J called. Part of the clones is not carried over; for the studies checked, unresolved V genes explain less than half of this, and the remainder is unexplained. For V, J and clone size, that table is used; D and trimming come from the DNA. Here the sample has 80,000 or so clones; more than 70% occur a single time. The top ten clones comprise about 2.5% of the sample.

The paper's findings and limits, for the study overall: Clinical and demographic metadata were provided uncurated, with the amount varying by source and participant.

The specimen sequenced was peripheral blood. The V and J genes are TRBV27 and TRBJ2-7; the D gene is perhaps TRBD1, from 6 matching bases. The TCR was taken from a man aged 45 to 65 with acute or convalescent COVID-19. The DNA reads TGTGCCAGCAGTTTATCCCCAGGGGCCTACGAGCAGTACTTC. This translates into CASSLSPGAYEQYF.